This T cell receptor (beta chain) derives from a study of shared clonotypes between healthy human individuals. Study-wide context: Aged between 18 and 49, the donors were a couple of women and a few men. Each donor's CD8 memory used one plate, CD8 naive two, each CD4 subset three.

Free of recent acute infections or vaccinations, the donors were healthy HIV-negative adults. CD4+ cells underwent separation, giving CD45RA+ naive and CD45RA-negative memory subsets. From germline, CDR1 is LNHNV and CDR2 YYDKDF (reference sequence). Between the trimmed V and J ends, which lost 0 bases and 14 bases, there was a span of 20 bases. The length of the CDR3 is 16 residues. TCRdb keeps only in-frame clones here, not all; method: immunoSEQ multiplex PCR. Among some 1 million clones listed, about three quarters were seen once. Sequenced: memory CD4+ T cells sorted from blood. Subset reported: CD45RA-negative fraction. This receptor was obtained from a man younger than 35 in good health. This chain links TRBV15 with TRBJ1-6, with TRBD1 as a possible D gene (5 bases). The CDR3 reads CATSRDHLGDLVALHF. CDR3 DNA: TGTGCCACCAGCAGAGATCATTTGGGGGATTTAGTTGCCCTCCACTTT.